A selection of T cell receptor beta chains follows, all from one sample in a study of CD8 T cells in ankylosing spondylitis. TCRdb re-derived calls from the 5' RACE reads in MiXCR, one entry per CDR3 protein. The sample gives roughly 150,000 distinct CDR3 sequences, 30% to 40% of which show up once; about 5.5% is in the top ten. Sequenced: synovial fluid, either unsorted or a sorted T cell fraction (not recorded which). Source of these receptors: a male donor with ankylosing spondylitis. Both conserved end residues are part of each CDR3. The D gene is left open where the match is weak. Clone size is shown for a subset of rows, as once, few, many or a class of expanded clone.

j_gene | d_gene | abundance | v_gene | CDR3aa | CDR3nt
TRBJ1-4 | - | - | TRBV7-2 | CASSPRTANEKLFF | TGTGCCAGCAGCCCAAGGACAGCTAATGAAAAACTGTTTTTT
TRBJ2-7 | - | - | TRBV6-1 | CASRLQGDPSYEQYF | TGTGCCAGCAGACTACAGGGTGACCCCTCCTACGAGCAGTACTTC
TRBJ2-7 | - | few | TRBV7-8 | CASSLSEGTYEQYF | TGTGCCAGCAGCTTATCCGAGGGTACCTACGAGCAGTACTTC
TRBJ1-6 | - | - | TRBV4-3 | CASSQDGFRSPLHF | TGCGCCAGCAGCCAAGATGGGTTTCGGTCACCCCTCCACTTT
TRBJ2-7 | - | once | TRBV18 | CASSPPGGSYKQYF | TGTGCCAGCTCACCACCGGGGGGCTCCTACAAGCAGTACTTC
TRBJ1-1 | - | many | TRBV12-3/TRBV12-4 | CASSPNQGRAEAFF | TGTGCCAGCAGTCCGAACCAGGGAAGGGCTGAAGCTTTCTTT
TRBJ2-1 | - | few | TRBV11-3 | CASRLRDTRTVVNEQFF | TGTGCCAGCAGGCTTAGAGACACCCGGACTGTCGTAAATGAGCAGTTCTTC
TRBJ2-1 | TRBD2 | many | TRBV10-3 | CAISESWEGQFF | TGTGCCATCAGTGAGTCCTGGGAGGGCCAGTTCTTC
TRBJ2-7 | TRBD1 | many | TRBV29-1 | CSVEDPTGLSYEQYF | TGCAGCGTTGAAGACCCGACAGGGTTATCCTACGAGCAGTACTTC
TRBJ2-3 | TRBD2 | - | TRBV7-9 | CASSLPGLAGADTQYF | TGTGCCAGCAGCTTGCCGGGACTAGCGGGTGCCGATACGCAGTATTTT
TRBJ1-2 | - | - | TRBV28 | CASSLLEDSLYGYTF | TGTGCCAGCAGTTTATTAGAGGACAGCCTGTATGGCTACACCTTC
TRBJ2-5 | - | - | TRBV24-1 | CATSQKQETQYF | TGTGCCACCAGTCAGAAGCAAGAGACCCAGTACTTC
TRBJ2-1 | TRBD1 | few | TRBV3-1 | CASSLWTGYNEQFF | TGTGCCAGCAGCCTCTGGACAGGGTACAATGAGCAGTTCTTC
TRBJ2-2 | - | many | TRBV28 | CASRIRGIGTGELFF | TGTGCCAGCAGGATTAGGGGAATTGGCACCGGGGAGCTGTTTTTT
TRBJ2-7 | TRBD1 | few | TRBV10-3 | CAISLGTEVTYEQYF | TGTGCCATCAGTCTAGGGACAGAAGTAACCTACGAGCAGTACTTC
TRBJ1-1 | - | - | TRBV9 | CASSVVTGNWDTEAFF | TGTGCCAGCAGCGTAGTAACAGGTAACTGGGACACTGAAGCTTTCTTT
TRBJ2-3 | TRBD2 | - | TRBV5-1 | CASSSTSGRADTQYF | TGCGCCAGCAGCTCGACTAGCGGGAGAGCAGATACGCAGTATTTT
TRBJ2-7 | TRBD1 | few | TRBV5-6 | CASSPTGVYEQYF | TGTGCCAGCAGCCCAACAGGGGTATACGAGCAGTACTTC
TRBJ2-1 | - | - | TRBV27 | CASSKQLISYNEQFF | TGTGCCAGCAGTAAGCAGCTGATCTCCTACAATGAGCAGTTCTTC
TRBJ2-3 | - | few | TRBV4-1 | CASSQGGDLDTDTQYF | TGCGCCAGCAGCCAAGGTGGGGACTTAGACACAGATACGCAGTATTTT
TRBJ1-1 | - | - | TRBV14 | CASSLQGKSNTEAFF | TGTGCCAGCAGCCTTCAAGGGAAGTCGAACACTGAAGCTTTCTTT
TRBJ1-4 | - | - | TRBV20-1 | CSARDPGGRENEKLFF | TGCAGTGCTAGAGATCCCGGAGGGAGGGAGAATGAAAAACTGTTTTTT
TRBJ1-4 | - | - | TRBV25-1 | CASSPRGGGGEKLFF | TGTGCCAGCTCCCCTCGTGGGGGCGGTGGAGAAAAACTGTTTTTT
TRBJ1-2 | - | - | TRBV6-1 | CASSESLGLYGYTF | TGTGCCAGCAGTGAAAGCCTGGGGCTGTACGGCTACACCTTC
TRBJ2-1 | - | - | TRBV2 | CASSGGGREGTYNEQFF | TGTGCCAGCAGTGGGGGAGGACGGGAAGGGACCTACAATGAGCAGTTCTTC
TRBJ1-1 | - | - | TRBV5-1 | CASRAEAEAFF | TGCGCCAGCAGGGCGGAGGCTGAAGCTTTCTTT
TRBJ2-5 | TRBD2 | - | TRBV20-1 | CSATLAAQETQYF | TGCAGTGCTACTCTAGCGGCACAAGAGACCCAGTACTTC
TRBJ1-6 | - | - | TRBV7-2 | CASSLDTGNSPLHF | TGTGCCAGCAGCTTGGACACTGGCAATTCACCCCTCCACTTT
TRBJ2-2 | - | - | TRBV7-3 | CASSPTNFGELFF | TGTGCCAGCAGCCCCACGAACTTCGGGGAGCTGTTTTTT
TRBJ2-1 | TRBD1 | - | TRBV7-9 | CASSFKTGTGANNEQFF | TGTGCCAGCAGTTTTAAAACCGGGACAGGGGCAAACAATGAGCAGTTCTTC
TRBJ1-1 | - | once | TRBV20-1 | CSAKTGSAMNTEAFF | TGCAGTGCTAAGACCGGGTCAGCTATGAACACTGAAGCTTTCTTT
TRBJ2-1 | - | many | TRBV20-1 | CSARKPDANNEQFF | TGCAGTGCTAGAAAACCAGACGCAAACAATGAGCAGTTCTTC
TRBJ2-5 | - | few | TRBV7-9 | CASSLSEAQYF | TGTGCCAGCAGCCTGAGCGAGGCCCAGTACTTC
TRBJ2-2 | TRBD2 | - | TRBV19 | CATKRLAGDTGELFF | TGTGCCACCAAGCGGCTAGCGGGAGACACCGGGGAGCTGTTTTTT
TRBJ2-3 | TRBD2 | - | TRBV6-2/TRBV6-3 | CASSYSAGMGDTQYF | TGTGCCAGCAGTTACTCAGCGGGAATGGGTGATACGCAGTATTTT
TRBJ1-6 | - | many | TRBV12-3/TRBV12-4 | CASSLDKSPLHF | TGTGCCAGCAGTTTGGACAAATCACCCCTCCACTTT
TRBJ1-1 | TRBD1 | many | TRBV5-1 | CASSSSWRTGGGTEAFF | TGCGCCAGCAGCTCTAGCTGGAGGACAGGGGGAGGCACTGAAGCTTTCTTT
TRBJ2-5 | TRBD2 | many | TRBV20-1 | CSARDIRRGEGTQYF | TGCAGTGCTAGAGATATCAGGCGGGGGGAGGGGACCCAGTACTTC
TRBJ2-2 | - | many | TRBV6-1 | CASLGVNTGELFF | TGTGCCAGCCTCGGGGTAAACACCGGGGAGCTGTTTTTT
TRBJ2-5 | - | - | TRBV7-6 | CASTGLGPGVQETQYF | TGTGCCAGCACTGGACTGGGGCCGGGAGTTCAAGAGACCCAGTACTTC
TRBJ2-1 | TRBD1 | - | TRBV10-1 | CASSDSGQGNEQFF | TGCGCCAGCAGTGATTCGGGACAGGGAAATGAGCAGTTCTTC
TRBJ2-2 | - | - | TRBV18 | CASSPFRSRGETGELFF | TGTGCCAGCTCACCGTTTCGGAGCAGGGGCGAGACCGGGGAGCTGTTTTTT
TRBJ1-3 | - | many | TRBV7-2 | CASSFGGLGNTIYF | TGTGCCAGCAGCTTTGGAGGGCTCGGAAACACCATATATTTT
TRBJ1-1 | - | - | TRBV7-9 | CASSLNRDRGEAFF | TGTGCCAGCAGCCTCAACCGGGATCGAGGTGAAGCTTTCTTT
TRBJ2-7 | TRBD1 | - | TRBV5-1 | CASTLGTARNEQYF | TGCGCCAGTACACTAGGGACAGCCCGTAACGAGCAGTACTTC
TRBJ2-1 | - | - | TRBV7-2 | CASSFTSYNEQFF | TGTGCCAGCAGCTTTACATCGTACAATGAGCAGTTCTTC
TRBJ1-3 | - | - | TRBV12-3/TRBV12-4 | CASSRTDTGNTIYF | TGTGCCAGCAGTAGGACAGATACCGGAAACACCATATATTTT
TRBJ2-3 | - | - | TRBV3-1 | CASSQVSGRVDTQYF | TGTGCCAGCAGCCAAGTCTCGGGGCGAGTAGATACGCAGTATTTT
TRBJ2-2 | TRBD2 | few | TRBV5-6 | CASSLVASGRASNTGELFF | TGTGCCAGCAGCTTGGTGGCTAGCGGGAGGGCTTCGAACACCGGGGAGCTGTTTTTT
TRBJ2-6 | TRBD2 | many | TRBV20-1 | CSARESLAGVSGANVLTF | TGCAGTGCTAGAGAGTCACTAGCGGGAGTAAGTGGGGCCAACGTCCTGACTTTC
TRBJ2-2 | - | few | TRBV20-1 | CSATPGGQNTGELFF | TGCAGTGCTACCCCGGGGGGCCAGAACACCGGGGAGCTGTTTTTT
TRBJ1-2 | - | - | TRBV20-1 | CSASSPGLSGYTF | TGCAGTGCTAGTTCTCCGGGGTTGTCTGGCTACACCTTC